This T cell receptor beta chain was observed in a study of T cell repertoires in cytomegalovirus infection. Study overall: Public TCR beta signatures were indicative of both CMV infection and a matching HLA type.

Via MiXCR, TCRdb re-called the reads, giving one row per CDR3 protein. This table holds 150,000 to 200,000 distinct CDR3 sequences, under 15% found once. Study-level findings and limits: There were carriers of CMV plus the relevant HLA, and cumulative public TCR beta family frequency identified them. HLA-C-restricted TCR beta clonotypes specific for CMV led the ex vivo response.

About this clonotype itself: Its cognate antigen is unknown.

V was trimmed by 1 base and J by 5 bases, leaving 10 bases between them. The germline V gene encodes CDR1 LNHDA and CDR2 SQIVND (reference sequence). The CDR3 sequence is 14 residues long. The sequence came from a human donor in good health (CMV status not recorded). Some clones in this sample may be carry-over from other donors' samples. The specimen sequenced was PBMCs. The J gene is TRBJ2-3, the V gene TRBV19, with D possibly being TRBD1 or TRBD2 (5 bases each). In nucleotides, the CDR3 is TGTGCCAGTAGTATAGTCGGGGCAGAAGATACGCAGTATTTT. The encoded protein is CASSIVGAEDTQYF.